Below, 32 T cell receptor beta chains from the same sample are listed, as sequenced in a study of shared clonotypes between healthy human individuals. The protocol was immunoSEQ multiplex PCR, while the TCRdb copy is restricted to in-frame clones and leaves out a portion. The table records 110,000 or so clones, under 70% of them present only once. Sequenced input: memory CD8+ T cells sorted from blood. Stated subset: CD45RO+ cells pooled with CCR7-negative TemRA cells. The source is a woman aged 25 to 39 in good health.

The CDR3 reads CASSLWGMAGELFF. The CDR3 region has the DNA TGTGCCAGCAGCCTGTGGGGTATGGCCGGGGAGCTGTTTTTT. The gene calls are TRBV11-2 and TRBJ2-2; unclear D gene. The germline gives CDR1 SGHAT, CDR2 FQNNGV. V dropped 5 bases and J dropped 6 bases, with 13 bases sitting between them. CDR3 size: 14 residues.

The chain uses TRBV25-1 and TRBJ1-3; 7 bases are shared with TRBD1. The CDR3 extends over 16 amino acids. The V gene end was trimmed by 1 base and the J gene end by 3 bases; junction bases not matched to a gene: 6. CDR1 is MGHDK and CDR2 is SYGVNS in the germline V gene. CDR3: CASSESKTGFGNTIYF. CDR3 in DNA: TGTGCCAGCAGTGAATCAAAGACAGGGTTTGGAAACACCATATATTTT. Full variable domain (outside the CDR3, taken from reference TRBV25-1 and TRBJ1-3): EADIYQTPRYLVIGTGKKITLECSQTMGHDKMYWYQQDPGMELHLIHYSYGVNSTEKGDLSSESTVSRIRTEHFPLTLESARPSHTSQYLCASSESKTGFGNTIYFGEGSWLTVV.

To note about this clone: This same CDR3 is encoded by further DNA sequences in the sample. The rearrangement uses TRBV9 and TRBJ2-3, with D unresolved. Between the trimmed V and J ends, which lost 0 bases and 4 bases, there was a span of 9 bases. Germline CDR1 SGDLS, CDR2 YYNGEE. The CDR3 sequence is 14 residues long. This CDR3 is CASSVAGGSDTQYF. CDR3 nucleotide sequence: TGTGCCAGCAGCGTAGCCGGTGGCTCAGATACGCAGTATTTT. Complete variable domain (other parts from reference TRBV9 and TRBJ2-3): DSGVTQTPKHLITATGQRVTLRCSPRSGDLSVYWYQQSLDQGLQFLIQYYNGEERAKGNILERFSAQQFPDLHSELNLSSLELGDSALYFCASSVAGGSDTQYFGPGTRLTVL.

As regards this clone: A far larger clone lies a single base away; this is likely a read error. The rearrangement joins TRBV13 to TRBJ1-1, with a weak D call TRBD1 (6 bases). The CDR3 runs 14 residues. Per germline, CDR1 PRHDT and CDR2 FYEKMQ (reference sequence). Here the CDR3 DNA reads TGTGCCAACAGCTTGGAGGGGGAGAACACTGAAGCTTTCTTT. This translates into CANSLEGENTEAFF.

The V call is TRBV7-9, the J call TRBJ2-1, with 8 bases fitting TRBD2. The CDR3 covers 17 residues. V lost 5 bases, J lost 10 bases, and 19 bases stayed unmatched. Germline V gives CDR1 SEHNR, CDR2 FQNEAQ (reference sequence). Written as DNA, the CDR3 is TGTGCCAGCAGCCCCAAGCTAAGCGGGAGTGCCCTCTGCGAGCAGTTCTTC. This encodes CASSPKLSGSALCEQFF.

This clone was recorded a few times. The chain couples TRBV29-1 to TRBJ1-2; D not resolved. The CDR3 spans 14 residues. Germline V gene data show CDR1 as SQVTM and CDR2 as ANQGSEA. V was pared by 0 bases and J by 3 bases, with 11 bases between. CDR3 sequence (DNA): TGCAGCGTTGAAGATCTCGGGGTTGACTATGGCTACACCTTC. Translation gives CSVEDLGVDYGYTF.

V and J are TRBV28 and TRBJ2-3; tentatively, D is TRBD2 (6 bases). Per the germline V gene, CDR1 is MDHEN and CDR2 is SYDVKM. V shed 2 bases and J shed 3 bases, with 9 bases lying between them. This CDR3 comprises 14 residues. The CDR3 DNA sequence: TGTGCCAGCAGTTTAAGCAGCGGGACAGATACGCAGTATTTT. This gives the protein CASSLSSGTDTQYF.

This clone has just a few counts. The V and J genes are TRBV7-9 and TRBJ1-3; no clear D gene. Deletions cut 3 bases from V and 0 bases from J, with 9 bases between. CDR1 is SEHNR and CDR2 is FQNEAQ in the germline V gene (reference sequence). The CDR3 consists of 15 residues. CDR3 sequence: CASSFETSSGNTIYF. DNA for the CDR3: TGTGCCAGCAGCTTCGAAACAAGCTCTGGAAACACCATATATTTT.

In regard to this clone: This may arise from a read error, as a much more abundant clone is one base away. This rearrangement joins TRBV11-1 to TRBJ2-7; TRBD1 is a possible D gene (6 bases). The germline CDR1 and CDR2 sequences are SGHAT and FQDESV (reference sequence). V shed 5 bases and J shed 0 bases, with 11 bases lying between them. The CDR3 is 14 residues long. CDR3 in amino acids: CASSPRDNSYEQYF. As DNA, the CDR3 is TGTGCCAGCAGCCCCCGGGACAACTCCTACGAGCAGTACTTC.

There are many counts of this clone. In nucleotides, the CDR3 is TGTGCCATCAGTGAGGTGGGAGGACAGGGAACAGATACGCAGTATTTT. It codes for CAISEVGGQGTDTQYF. The chain is built from TRBV10-3 and TRBJ2-3; 8 positions agree with TRBD1. The junction had 7 bases not matched to a gene; V was cut back by 2 bases and J by 3 bases. The CDR3 has 16 residues. CDR1 and CDR2 from the germline V gene are ENHRY and SYGVKD.

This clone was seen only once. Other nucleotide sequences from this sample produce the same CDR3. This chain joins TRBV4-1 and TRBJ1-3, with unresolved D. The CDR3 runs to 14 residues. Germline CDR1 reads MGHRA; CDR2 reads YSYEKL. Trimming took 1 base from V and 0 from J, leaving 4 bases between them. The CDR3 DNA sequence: TGCGCCAGCAGCCAAGGCCACTCTGGAAACACCATATATTTT. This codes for CASSQGHSGNTIYF.

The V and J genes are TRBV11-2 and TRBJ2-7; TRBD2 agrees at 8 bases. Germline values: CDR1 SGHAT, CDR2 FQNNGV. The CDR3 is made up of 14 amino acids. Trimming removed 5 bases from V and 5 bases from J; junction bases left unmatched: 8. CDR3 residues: CASSLPGGTHEQYF. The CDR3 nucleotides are TGTGCCAGCAGCCTCCCGGGAGGGACCCACGAGCAGTACTTC.

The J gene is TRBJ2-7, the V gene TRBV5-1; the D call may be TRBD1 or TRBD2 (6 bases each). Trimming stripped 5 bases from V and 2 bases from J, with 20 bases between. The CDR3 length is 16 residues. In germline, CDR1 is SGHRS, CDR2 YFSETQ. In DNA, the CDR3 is TGCGCCAGCAGTTTCCCACCACAGGGAGGTCCCTACGAGCAGTACTTC. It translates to CASSFPPQGGPYEQYF.

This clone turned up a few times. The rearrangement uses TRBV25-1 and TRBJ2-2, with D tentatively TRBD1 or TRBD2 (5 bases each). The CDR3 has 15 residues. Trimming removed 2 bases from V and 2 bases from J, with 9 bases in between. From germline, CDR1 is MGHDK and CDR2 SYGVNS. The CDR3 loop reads CASSEGGDNTGELFF. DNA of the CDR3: TGTGCCAGCAGTGAAGGGGGAGATAACACCGGGGAGCTGTTTTTT.

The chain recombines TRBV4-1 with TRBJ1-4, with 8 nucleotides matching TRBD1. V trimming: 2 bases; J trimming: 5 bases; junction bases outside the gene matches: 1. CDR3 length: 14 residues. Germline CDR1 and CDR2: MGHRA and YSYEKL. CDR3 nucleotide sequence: TGCGCCAGCAGCCAAACAGGGGGAAATGAAAAACTGTTTTTT. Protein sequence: CASSQTGGNEKLFF.

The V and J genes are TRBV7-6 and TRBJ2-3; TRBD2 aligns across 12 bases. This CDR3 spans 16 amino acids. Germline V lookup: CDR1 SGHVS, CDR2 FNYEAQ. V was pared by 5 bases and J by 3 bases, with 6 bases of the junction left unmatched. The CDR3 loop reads CASSDRLAGATDTQYF. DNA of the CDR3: TGTGCCAGCAGCGACCGACTAGCGGGAGCTACAGATACGCAGTATTTT.

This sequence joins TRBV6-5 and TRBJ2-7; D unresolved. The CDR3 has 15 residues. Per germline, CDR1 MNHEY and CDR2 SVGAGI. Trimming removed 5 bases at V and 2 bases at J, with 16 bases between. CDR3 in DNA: TGTGCCAGCAGTCCCGCCGAGGACCAAGCCTACGAGCAGTACTTC. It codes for CASSPAEDQAYEQYF.

This chain's CDR3 is CASSHAGGELFF. CDR3 sequence (DNA): TGTGCCAGCAGCCATGCGGGCGGGGAGCTGTTTTTT. The chain couples TRBV9 to TRBJ2-2; TRBD2 might be the D (5 bases). Germline CDR1 SGDLS, CDR2 YYNGEE. The CDR3 runs to 12 residues. V lost 4 bases and J 7 bases, leaving 8 bases between the germline ends.

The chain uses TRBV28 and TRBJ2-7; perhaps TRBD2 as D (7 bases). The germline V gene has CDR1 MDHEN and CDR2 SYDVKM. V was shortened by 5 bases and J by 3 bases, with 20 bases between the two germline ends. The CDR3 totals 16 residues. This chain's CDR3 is CASSGRDTEWGYEQYF. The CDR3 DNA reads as TGTGCCAGCAGTGGGAGGGACACCGAATGGGGCTACGAGCAGTACTTC. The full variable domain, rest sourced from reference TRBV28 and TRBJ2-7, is DVKVTQSSRYLVKRTGEKVFLECVQDMDHENMFWYRQDPGLGLRLIYFSYDVKMKEKGDIPEGYSVSREKKERFSLILESASTNQTSMYLCASSGRDTEWGYEQYFGPGTRLTVT.

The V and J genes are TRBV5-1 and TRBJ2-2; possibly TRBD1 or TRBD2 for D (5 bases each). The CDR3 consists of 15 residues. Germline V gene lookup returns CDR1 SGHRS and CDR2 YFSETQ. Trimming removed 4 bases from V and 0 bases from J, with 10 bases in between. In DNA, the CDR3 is TGCGCCAGCAGCCCCGGGACGGCGAACACCGGGGAGCTGTTTTTT. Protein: CASSPGTANTGELFF.

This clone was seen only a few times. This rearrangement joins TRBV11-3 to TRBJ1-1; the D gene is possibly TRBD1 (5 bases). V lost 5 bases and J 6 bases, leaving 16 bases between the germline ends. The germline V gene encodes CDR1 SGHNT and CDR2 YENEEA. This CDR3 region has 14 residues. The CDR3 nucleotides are TGTGCCAGCAGCGAAACCGGGACGTTTCCTGAAGCTTTCTTT. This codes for CASSETGTFPEAFF. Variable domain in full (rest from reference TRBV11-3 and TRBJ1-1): EAGVVQSPRYKIIEKKQPVAFWCNPISGHNTLYWYLQNLGQGPELLIRYENEEAVDDSQLPKDRFSAERLKGVDSTLKIQPAELGDSAVYLCASSETGTFPEAFFGQGTRLTVV.

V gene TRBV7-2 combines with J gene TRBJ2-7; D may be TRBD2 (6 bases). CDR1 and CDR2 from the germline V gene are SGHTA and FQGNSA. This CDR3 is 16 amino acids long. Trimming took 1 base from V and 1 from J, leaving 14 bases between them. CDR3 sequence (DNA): TGTGCCAGCAGCTTAGTACCGGGACGGGGGTCCTACGAGCAGTACTTC. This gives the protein CASSLVPGRGSYEQYF.

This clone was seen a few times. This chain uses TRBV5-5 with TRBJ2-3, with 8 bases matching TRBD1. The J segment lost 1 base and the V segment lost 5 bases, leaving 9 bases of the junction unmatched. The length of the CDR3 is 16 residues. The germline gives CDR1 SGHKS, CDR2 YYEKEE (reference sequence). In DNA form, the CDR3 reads TGTGCCAGCAGTCTTACCCCGGGACAGGGCACAGATACGCAGTATTTT. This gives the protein CASSLTPGQGTDTQYF.

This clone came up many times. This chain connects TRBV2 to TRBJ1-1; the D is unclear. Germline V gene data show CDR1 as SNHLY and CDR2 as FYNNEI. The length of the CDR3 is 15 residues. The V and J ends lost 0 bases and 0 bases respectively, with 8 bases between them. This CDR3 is CASSEAADLNTEAFF. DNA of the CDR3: TGTGCCAGCAGTGAAGCTGCCGACTTGAACACTGAAGCTTTCTTT.

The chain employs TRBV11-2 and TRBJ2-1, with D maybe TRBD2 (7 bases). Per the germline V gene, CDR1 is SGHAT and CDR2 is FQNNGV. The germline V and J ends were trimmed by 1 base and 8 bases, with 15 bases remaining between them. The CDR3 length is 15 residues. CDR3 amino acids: CASSLVAGASDEQFF. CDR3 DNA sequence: TGTGCCAGCAGCTTAGTGGCGGGGGCGAGCGATGAGCAGTTCTTC.

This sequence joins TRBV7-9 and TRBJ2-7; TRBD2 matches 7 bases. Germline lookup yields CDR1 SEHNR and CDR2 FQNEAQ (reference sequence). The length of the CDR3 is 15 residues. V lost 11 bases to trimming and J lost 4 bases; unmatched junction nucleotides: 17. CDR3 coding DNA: TGTGCCGCGAGCAGGCGGGAGACGGACGGGTACGAGCAGTACTTC. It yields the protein CAASRRETDGYEQYF.

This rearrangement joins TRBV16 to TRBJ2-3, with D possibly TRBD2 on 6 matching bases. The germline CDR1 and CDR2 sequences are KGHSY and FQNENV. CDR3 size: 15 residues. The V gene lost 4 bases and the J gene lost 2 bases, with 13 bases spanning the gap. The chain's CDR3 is CASSLWGGDTDTQYF. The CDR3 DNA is TGTGCCAGCAGCCTCTGGGGCGGGGACACAGATACGCAGTATTTT. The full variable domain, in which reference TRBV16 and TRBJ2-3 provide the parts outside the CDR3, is GEEVAQTPKHLVRGEGQKAKLYCAPIKGHSYVFWYQQVLKNEFKFLISFQNENVFDETGMPKERFSAKCLPNSPCSLEIQATKLEDSAVYFCASSLWGGDTDTQYFGPGTRLTVL.

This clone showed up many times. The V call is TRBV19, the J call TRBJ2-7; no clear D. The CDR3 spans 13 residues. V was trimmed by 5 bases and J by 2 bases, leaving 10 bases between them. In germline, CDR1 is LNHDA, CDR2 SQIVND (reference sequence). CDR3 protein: CASSLTDTYEQYF. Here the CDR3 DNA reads TGTGCCAGTAGTTTAACAGATACCTACGAGCAGTACTTC.

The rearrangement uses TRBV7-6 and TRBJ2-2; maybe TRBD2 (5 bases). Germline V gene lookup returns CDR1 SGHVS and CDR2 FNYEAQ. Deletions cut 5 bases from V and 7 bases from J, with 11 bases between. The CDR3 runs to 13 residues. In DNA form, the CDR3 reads TGTGCCAGCAGCCCGGCAGGAGGCGGGGAGCTGTTTTTT. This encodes CASSPAGGGELFF. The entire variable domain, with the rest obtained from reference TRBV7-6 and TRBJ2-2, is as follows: GAGVSQSPRYKVTKRGQDVALRCDPISGHVSLYWYRQALGQGPEFLTYFNYEAQQDKSGLPNDRFSAERPEGSISTLTIQRTEQRDSAMYRCASSPAGGGELFFGEGSRLTVL.

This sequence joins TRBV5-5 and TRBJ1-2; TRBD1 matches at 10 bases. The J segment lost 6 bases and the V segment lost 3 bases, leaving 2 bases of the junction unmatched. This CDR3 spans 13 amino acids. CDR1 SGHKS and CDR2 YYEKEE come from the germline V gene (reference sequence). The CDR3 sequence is CASSWGTGDGYTF. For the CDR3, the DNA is TGTGCCAGCAGCTGGGGGACAGGGGATGGCTACACCTTC.

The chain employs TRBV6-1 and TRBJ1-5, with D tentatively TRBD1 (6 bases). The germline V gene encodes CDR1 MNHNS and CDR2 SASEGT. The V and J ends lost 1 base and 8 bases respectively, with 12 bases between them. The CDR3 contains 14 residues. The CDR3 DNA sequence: TGTGCCAGCAGTGAAGGTGGGGGGGCAGAGCCCCAGCATTTT. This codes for CASSEGGGAEPQHF.

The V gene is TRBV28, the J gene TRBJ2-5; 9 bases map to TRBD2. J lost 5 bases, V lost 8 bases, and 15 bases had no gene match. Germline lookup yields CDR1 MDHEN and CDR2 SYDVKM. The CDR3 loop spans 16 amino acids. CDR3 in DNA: TGTGCCAGCGCCTTTCAGGGGCGGGAGGGGTTGGAGACCCAGTACTTC. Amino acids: CASAFQGREGLETQYF.